Shown below are 9 T cell receptor beta chains from a single sample sequenced in a study of Ad26.COV2.S vaccination and SARS-CoV-2 variants. Treatment noted: some 20 received Ad26.COV2.S at low or high dose, single or two shots; about 5 received placebo; per-sample allocation not given. Samples were taken on day 63 after the first vaccine or placebo injection. The assay was immunoSEQ multiplex PCR, and TCRdb's table has in-frame clones only and misses some. In the table there are more than 350,000 clones, around nine tenths of which are singletons. The sequences come from peripheral blood, collected in a trial of Ad26.COV2.S vaccine versus placebo. Source of these receptors: a person between 18 and 65 years old who received the Ad26.COV2.S COVID-19 vaccine or a placebo.

The chain couples TRBV6-5 to TRBJ2-7, with D uncertain. CDR3 length: 13 amino acids. Germline V CDR1 and CDR2: MNHEY, SVGAGI. V gave up 0 bases and J gave up 7 bases, with 10 bases separating them. This chain's CDR3 is CASSYSPVSEQYF. As DNA, the CDR3 is TGTGCCAGCAGTTACTCCCCCGTTAGTGAGCAGTACTTC.

V gene TRBV5-6 combines with J gene TRBJ2-7; 12 nucleotides line up with TRBD2. This CDR3 is 19 amino acids long. V was pared by 4 bases and J by 2 bases, with 16 bases of the junction left unmatched. CDR1 and CDR2 from the germline V gene are SGHDT and YYEEEE. The CDR3 region is CASSLTASGRGIRPYEQYF. CDR3 DNA sequence: TGTGCCAGCAGCCTGACGGCTAGCGGGAGGGGAATCCGGCCCTACGAGCAGTACTTC.

As for this clone: Different DNA sequences within this sample yield the same CDR3. The gene calls are TRBV5-4 and TRBJ2-2; no firm D call. Between the trimmed V and J ends, which lost 2 bases and 3 bases, there was a span of 5 bases. CDR1 is SGHNT, CDR2 YYREEE, per germline (reference sequence). This CDR3 is 13 amino acids long. DNA for the CDR3: TGTGCCAGCAGCTTCGGCTACACCGGGGAGCTGTTTTTT. Translating gives CASSFGYTGELFF.

This rearrangement joins TRBV2 to TRBJ2-1, with 16 positions matching TRBD2. The CDR3 extends over 15 amino acids. The germline V gene has CDR1 SNHLY and CDR2 FYNNEI. The V gene end was trimmed by 5 bases and the J gene end by 10 bases; junction bases not matched to a gene: 5. This chain's CDR3 is CASSSGTSGREEQFF. CDR3 sequence (DNA): TGTGCCAGCAGTTCCGGGACTAGCGGGAGGGAAGAGCAGTTCTTC.

This clone was observed once. The gene calls are TRBV7-2 and TRBJ2-3, with TRBD2 matching over 15 bases. J was trimmed by 3 bases and V by 3 bases; bases with no gene match: 4. The CDR3 runs 17 residues. The germline V gene encodes CDR1 SGHTA and CDR2 FQGNSA. CDR3 loop: CASSFGTSGRTTDTQYF. CDR3 in DNA: TGTGCCAGCAGCTTCGGGACTAGCGGGAGGACGACAGATACGCAGTATTTT.

V and J are TRBV27 and TRBJ1-1, with D unclear. Trimming removed 2 bases from V and 4 bases from J, with 14 bases in between. The CDR3 runs to 15 residues. Germline V CDR1 and CDR2: MNHEY, SMNVEV (reference sequence). The CDR3 DNA is TGTGCCAGCAGTTTAAACGGCTGGGGAGTCACTGAAGCTTTCTTT. Amino acids: CASSLNGWGVTEAFF.

The chain employs TRBV29-1 and TRBJ2-1; D remains unclear. This CDR3 spans 11 amino acids. V lost 4 bases and J 6 bases, leaving 7 bases between the germline ends. Germline assignment: CDR1 SQVTM and CDR2 ANQGSEA. The CDR3 nucleotides read TGCAGCGTTGCCCCGTCCAATGAGCAGTTCTTC. Its protein is CSVAPSNEQFF.

V gene TRBV6-5 combines with J gene TRBJ2-7; D gene ambiguous. Trimming pared 6 bases from V and 0 bases from J, leaving 9 bases between. CDR1 MNHEY and CDR2 SVGAGI come from the germline V gene. The CDR3 loop spans 13 amino acids. The CDR3 is CASSQLPSYEQYF. The CDR3 region has the DNA TGTGCCAGCAGCCAACTTCCCTCCTACGAGCAGTACTTC.

This clone was counted a single time. Additional DNA sequences in this sample encode the identical CDR3. The rearrangement uses TRBV12-3 or TRBV12-4 and TRBJ1-1, with D unclear. The CDR3 covers 13 residues. V lost 3 bases and J 3 bases, leaving 8 bases between the germline ends. The CDR3 region is CASSFSGDTEAFF. CDR3 coding DNA: TGTGCCAGCAGTTTTAGTGGGGACACTGAAGCTTTCTTT.